The 13 T cell receptor beta chains listed next were all sequenced from one sample in a study of blood T cell repertoires in COVID-19. Using immunoSEQ multiplex PCR, the repertoire was profiled, and TCRdb retains in-frame clones only, with some absent. The repertoire holds 100,000 to 150,000 clones, around 81% seen once, with around 4.1% in the top ten. Sequencing was done on a sample of peripheral blood. The receptors were sampled from a woman between 50 and 59 years old with acute or convalescent COVID-19.

The chain combines TRBV12-5 with TRBJ2-1; 15 bases are a match to TRBD2. CDR1 LGHNT and CDR2 FRNRAP come from the germline V gene. V shed 6 bases and J 1 base; nucleotides not matched to a gene: 7. The CDR3 has 18 residues. The CDR3 loop reads CASGQGLAGGRSYNEQFF. CDR3 nucleotide sequence: TGTGCTAGTGGACAAGGACTAGCGGGGGGGCGGTCCTACAATGAGCAGTTCTTC.

The chain uses TRBV4-1 and TRBJ1-4; TRBD1 aligns across 9 bases. Unmatched junction bases numbered 3, after V lost 3 bases and J lost 4 bases. This CDR3 has 15 amino acids. The germline gives CDR1 MGHRA, CDR2 YSYEKL. CDR3 in DNA: TGCGCCAGCAGCCAGGACAGGGGAGGTAATGAAAAACTGTTTTTT. Translation: CASSQDRGGNEKLFF.

The chain carries TRBV6-5 and TRBJ1-2; a possible D gene is TRBD1 (5 bases). The CDR3 sequence is 11 residues long. V lost 8 bases to trimming and J lost 4 bases, with 8 bases between them. Germline loops: CDR1 MNHEY, CDR2 SVGAGI. CDR3 sequence (DNA): TGTGCCAGCCGGGGGGGCTATGGCTACACCTTC. As protein: CASRGGYGYTF.

The chain is built from TRBV18 and TRBJ2-7; 9 nucleotides match TRBD2. The CDR3 has 15 amino acids. The junction had 3 bases not matched to a gene; V was cut back by 3 bases and J by 0 bases. Germline CDR1 and CDR2: KGHSH and LQKENI. CDR3 amino acids: CASSPPTSGSYEQYF. CDR3 DNA sequence: TGTGCCAGCTCACCGCCGACTAGCGGCTCCTACGAGCAGTACTTC. The full variable domain, in which reference TRBV18 and TRBJ2-7 provide the parts outside the CDR3, is NAGVMQNPRHLVRRRGQEARLRCSPMKGHSHVYWYRQLPEEGLKFMVYLQKENIIDESGMPKERFSAEFPKEGPSILRIQQVVRGDSAAYFCASSPPTSGSYEQYFGPGTRLTVT.

The gene calls are TRBV4-1 and TRBJ1-4; no definite D call. Germline V gives CDR1 MGHRA, CDR2 YSYEKL. This CDR3 comprises 14 residues. The V end was cut by 1 base, the J end by 8 bases, with 11 bases between. The CDR3 loop reads CASSQGDPWEKLFF. Written as DNA, the CDR3 is TGCGCCAGCAGCCAAGGAGATCCTTGGGAAAAACTGTTTTTT.

This CDR3 is CAISVTTGDDGYTF. In DNA form, the CDR3 reads TGTGCCATCAGTGTGACCACGGGGGATGATGGCTACACCTTC. The rearrangement links TRBV10-3 to TRBJ1-2; maybe TRBD1 (5 bases). Germline loops: CDR1 ENHRY, CDR2 SYGVKD. The CDR3 loop spans 14 amino acids. Trimming took off 4 bases at V and 6 bases at J, with 15 bases between the two ends.

V is TRBV5-4 and J is TRBJ2-5; TRBD2 aligns across 11 bases. CDR3 length equals 16 residues. Germline loops: CDR1 SGHNT, CDR2 YYREEE (reference sequence). Unmatched junction bases numbered 9, after V lost 6 bases and J lost 2 bases. The chain's CDR3 is CASTPRGTSGQETQYF. CDR3 nucleotide sequence: TGTGCCAGCACTCCCCGCGGGACTAGCGGTCAAGAGACCCAGTACTTC.

V and J are TRBV18 and TRBJ2-5, with D perhaps matching TRBD1 (6 bases). The CDR3 consists of 14 residues. Looked up from germline, CDR1 is KGHSH and CDR2 is LQKENI. V gave up 6 bases and J gave up 3 bases, with 14 bases separating them. The CDR3 loop reads CASSPRDNKETQYF. CDR3 nucleotide sequence: TGTGCCAGCTCGCCCCGGGACAACAAAGAGACCCAGTACTTC.

This chain connects TRBV5-1 to TRBJ2-2, with 12 nucleotides matching TRBD2. This CDR3 has 16 residues. V shed 0 bases and J 8 bases; nucleotides not matched to a gene: 5. The germline CDR1 and CDR2 sequences are SGHRS and YFSETQ. CDR3 in DNA: TGCGCCAGCAGCTTGGGACTAGCGGGAGTAAATGGGGAGCTGTTTTTT. Translation: CASSLGLAGVNGELFF.

V and J are TRBV6-1 and TRBJ1-1; D uncertain. Between the trimmed V and J ends, which lost 1 base and 0 bases, there was a span of 9 bases. Per the germline V gene, CDR1 is MNHNS and CDR2 is SASEGT. The CDR3 is 15 residues long. DNA for the CDR3: TGTGCCAGCAGTGAAGTGAAGTCAGTGAACACTGAAGCTTTCTTT. It encodes CASSEVKSVNTEAFF.

This chain joins TRBV5-5 and TRBJ2-7, with 7 bases lining up with TRBD1. Trimming at V came to 2 bases and at J to 6 bases, leaving 5 bases not matched to a gene. There are 13 residues in the CDR3. Germline V gene data show CDR1 as SGHKS and CDR2 as YYEKEE (reference sequence). The CDR3 loop is CASSFTGEGEQYF. In nucleotides, the CDR3 is TGTGCCAGCAGCTTTACAGGGGAAGGCGAGCAGTACTTC.

This clone showed up just once. The chain recombines TRBV7-9 with TRBJ2-3; 10 bases agree with TRBD2. Per germline, CDR1 SEHNR and CDR2 FQNEAQ (reference sequence). J gave up 1 base and V 5 bases, and 3 bases lay outside the gene matches. The CDR3 totals 15 residues. CDR3 nucleotide sequence: TGTGCCAGCAGCCTCACTAGCGGGGGCACAGATACGCAGTATTTT. This sequence encodes CASSLTSGGTDTQYF.

The chain is built from TRBV14 and TRBJ2-5; D is undetermined. V lost 3 bases and J lost 0, with 14 bases in between. The CDR3 runs 16 residues. Per the germline V gene, CDR1 is SGHDN and CDR2 is FVKESK. The CDR3 protein is CASSHKLRSYQETQYF. In DNA, the CDR3 is TGTGCCAGCAGCCACAAGCTACGTTCGTACCAAGAGACCCAGTACTTC.